This T cell receptor beta chain is drawn from a study of CD8 T cells in Susac syndrome. Study-level findings and limits: The authors acknowledged that the study's TCR sequencing and HLA analysis involved relatively few individuals.

cDNA came from about 0.51 to 1 ug RNA primed by random hexamers. Amplification of TCR beta CDR3 by immunoSEQ multiplex PCR spanned 54 Vbeta and 13 Jbeta. TCRdb re-derived calls from the immunoSEQ multiplex PCR reads in MiXCR, one entry per CDR3 protein. The repertoire has under 70,000 distinct CDR3 sequences, over 85% of them found once; the top ten carry 0.15% to 0.2%. Negative isolation yielded CD8+ and CD4+ T cells; FACS enriched TEMRA cells. The CDR3 consists of 12 residues. V dropped 5 bases and J dropped 10 bases, with 12 bases sitting between them. The germline V gene has CDR1 SEHNR and CDR2 FQNEAQ (reference sequence). About this clonotype itself: The target antigen is unknown.

Sequenced: CD8+ T cells from PBMCs. J is TRBJ2-1 and V is TRBV7-9, with TRBD1 as a possible D gene (5 bases). The clonotype originates from a human donor in good health. This CDR3 reads CASSRRKGEQFF. The CDR3, as DNA: TGTGCCAGCAGCCGGCGAAAGGGGGAGCAGTTCTTC.